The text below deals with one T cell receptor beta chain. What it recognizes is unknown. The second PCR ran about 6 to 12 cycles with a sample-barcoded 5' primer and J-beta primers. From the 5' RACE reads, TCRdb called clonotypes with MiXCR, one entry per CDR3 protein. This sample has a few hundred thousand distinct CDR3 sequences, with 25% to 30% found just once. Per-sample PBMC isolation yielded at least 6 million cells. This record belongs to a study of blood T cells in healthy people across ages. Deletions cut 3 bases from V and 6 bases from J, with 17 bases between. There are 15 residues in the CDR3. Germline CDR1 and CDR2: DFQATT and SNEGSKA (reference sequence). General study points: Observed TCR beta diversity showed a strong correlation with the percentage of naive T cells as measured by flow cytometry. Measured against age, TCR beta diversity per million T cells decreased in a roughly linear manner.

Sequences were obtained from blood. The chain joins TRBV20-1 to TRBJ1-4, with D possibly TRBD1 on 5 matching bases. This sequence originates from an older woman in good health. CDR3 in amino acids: CSASPRGGGDEKLFF. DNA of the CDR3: TGCAGTGCTAGCCCTCGAGGTGGGGGGGATGAAAAACTGTTTTTT.